This T cell receptor (beta chain) emerged from a study of blood T cell repertoires in COVID-19. About the research overall: COVID-19 samples, acute and convalescent, were from the United States, Italy and Spain. T cells, B-cell-depleted T cells, or PBMCs supplied cDNA or gDNA.

In the original analysis: Estimates of nucleated cell counts were drawn from the amplification of reference gene primers. Sequenced by immunoSEQ multiplex PCR; TCRdb stores in-frame clones only, minus some. The V and J calls and the clone size are those of that table, but D and trimming were determined from the DNA. The table lists about 150,000 clones, approximately 90% of them singletons. The sequenced sample consisted of peripheral blood. The receptor comes from a man aged 50 to 59 who had recovered from COVID-19.

The DNA of the CDR3 is TGTGCCAGCAACCGGAGGGAGGGGGCAGATACGCAGTATTTT. Translation gives CASNRREGADTQYF. The rearrangement uses TRBV5-5 and TRBJ2-3; TRBD2 might be the D (7 bases). The CDR3 is 14 amino acids. Trimming took 6 bases from V and 4 from J, leaving 15 bases between them. Germline V lookup: CDR1 SGHKS, CDR2 YYEKEE (reference sequence).